Detailed here is one T cell receptor (beta chain). Antigen specificity is unknown. A read error may account for a junction end that differs from germline. Overlapping HIV-1 Gag 15-mer peptides at about 1 ug per peptide per mL were used. Responding CD4+ T cells were sorted by upregulation of both CD40 ligand and CD69. PBMCs were depleted of CD8+ T cells before stimulation. Germline V CDR1 and CDR2: SQVTM, ANQGSEA. This CDR3 is built from 11 residues. The sample originates from a study of persistence of HIV-infected CD4 T cells. Overall study: Suppressive ART had lasted a median of around eight years.

This was the immunoSEQ version 4 assay in survey mode. Template was genomic DNA at about 10 ng/uL, with up to 1 ug used per sample. Sequencing was performed with immunoSEQ multiplex PCR; in TCRdb, only in-frame clones are kept and a portion is missing. Found here are around 13,000 clones, about 66% of them singletons; the top ten hold roughly 7.2%. General study results and limits: Compared with CD3/CD28-stimulated cells, CMV- and Gag-responding cells showed lower TCRbeta richness.

The chain employs TRBV29-1 and TRBJ1-2; 10 bases line up with TRBD1. This TCR was sampled from an adult man with HIV who was CMV-seropositive. This specimen consisted of CD4+ T cells sorted from PBMCs after roughly 19-hour stimulation, obtained from a patient who received antiretroviral therapy. CDR3 in DNA: TGCAGCGTCGGACAGGGGGTGTCTGGCTCCTTC. Encoded protein: CSVGQGVSGSF.